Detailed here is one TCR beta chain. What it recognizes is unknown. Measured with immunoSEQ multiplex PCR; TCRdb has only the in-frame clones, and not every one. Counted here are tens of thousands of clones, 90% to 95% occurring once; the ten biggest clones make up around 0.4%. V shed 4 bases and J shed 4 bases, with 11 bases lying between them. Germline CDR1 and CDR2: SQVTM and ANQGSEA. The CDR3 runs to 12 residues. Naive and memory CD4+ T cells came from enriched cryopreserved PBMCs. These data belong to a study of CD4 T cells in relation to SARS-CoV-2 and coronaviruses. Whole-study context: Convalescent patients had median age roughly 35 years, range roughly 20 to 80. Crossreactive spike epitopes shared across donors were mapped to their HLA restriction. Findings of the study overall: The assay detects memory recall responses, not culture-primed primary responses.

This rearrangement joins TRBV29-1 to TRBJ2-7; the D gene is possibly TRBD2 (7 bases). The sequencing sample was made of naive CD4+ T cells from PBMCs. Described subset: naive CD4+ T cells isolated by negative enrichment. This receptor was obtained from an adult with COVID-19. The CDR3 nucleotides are TGCAGCGTTGGTGGGAGGGGGTACGAGCAGTACTTC. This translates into CSVGGRGYEQYF.